This entry features one T cell receptor beta chain sequence. Losses at the gene ends were 6 bases for V and 9 bases for J; bases not matched to a gene: 6. Looked up from germline, CDR1 is LNHDA and CDR2 is SQIVND (reference sequence). The CDR3 runs to 14 residues. These data come from a study of cytomegalovirus exposure and HLA in healthy donors. The PCR used 60 Vbeta and 13 Jbeta primers. In the authors' workflow: An analysis that came later counted around 80 million unique TCR beta chains, approximately 9.9 million shared. This table comes from immunoSEQ multiplex PCR, and its TCRdb copy is limited to in-frame clones, with some not included. V, J and clone size were drawn from that table, and D and trimming were deduced from the DNA. The sample shows 110,000 or so clones, 70% to 85% of them seen only once.

The receptor was isolated from a woman aged 18 to 35 in good health and CMV-seronegative. Sequencing was carried out using PBMCs. The chain links TRBV19 to TRBJ2-3; 13 bases map to TRBD2. CDR3 region: CASRAGTSGVTQYF. The CDR3 coding sequence is TGTGCCAGTAGAGCCGGGACTAGCGGGGTGACGCAGTATTTT.